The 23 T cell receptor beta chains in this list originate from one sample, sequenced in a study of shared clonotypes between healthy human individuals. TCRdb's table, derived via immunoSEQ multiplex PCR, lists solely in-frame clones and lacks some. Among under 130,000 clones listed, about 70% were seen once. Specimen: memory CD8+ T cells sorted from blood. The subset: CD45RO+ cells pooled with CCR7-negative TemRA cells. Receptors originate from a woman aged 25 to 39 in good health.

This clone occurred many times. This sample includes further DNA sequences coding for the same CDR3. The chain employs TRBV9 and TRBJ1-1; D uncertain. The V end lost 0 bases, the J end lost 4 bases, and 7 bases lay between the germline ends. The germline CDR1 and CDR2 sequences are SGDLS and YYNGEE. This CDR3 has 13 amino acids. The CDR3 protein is CASSVAWGTEAFF. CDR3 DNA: TGTGCCAGCAGCGTAGCTTGGGGCACTGAAGCTTTCTTT.

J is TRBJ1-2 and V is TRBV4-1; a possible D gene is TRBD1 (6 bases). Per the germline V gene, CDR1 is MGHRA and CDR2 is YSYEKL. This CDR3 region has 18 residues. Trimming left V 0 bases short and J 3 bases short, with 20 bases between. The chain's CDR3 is CASSQDDRTAPAYYGYTF. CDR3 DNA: TGCGCCAGCAGCCAAGATGACAGGACAGCACCCGCCTACTATGGCTACACCTTC.

In DNA form, the CDR3 reads TGCAGCGTACTCACAGGACTAGCGGGAAGGTCAGATACGCAGTATTTT. This encodes CSVLTGLAGRSDTQYF. The chain uses TRBV29-1 and TRBJ2-3, with TRBD2 identical over 12 bases. The CDR3 is 16 residues long. Trimming cost V 6 bases and J 4 bases; bases outside gene matches: 11. Germline V CDR1 and CDR2: SQVTM, ANQGSEA.

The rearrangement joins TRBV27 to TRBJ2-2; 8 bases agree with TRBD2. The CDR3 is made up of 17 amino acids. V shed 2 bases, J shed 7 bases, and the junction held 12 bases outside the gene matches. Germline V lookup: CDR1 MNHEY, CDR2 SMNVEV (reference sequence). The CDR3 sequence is CASSLPPPGLEVGELFF. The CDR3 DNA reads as TGTGCCAGCAGTTTACCCCCCCCGGGACTAGAGGTCGGGGAGCTGTTTTTT.

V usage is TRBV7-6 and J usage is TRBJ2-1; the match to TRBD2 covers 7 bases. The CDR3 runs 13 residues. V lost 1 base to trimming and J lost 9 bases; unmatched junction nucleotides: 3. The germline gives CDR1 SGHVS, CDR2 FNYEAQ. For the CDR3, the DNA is TGTGCCAGCAGCTTAGGCGGGAGAAGTGAGCAGTTCTTC. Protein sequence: CASSLGGRSEQFF.

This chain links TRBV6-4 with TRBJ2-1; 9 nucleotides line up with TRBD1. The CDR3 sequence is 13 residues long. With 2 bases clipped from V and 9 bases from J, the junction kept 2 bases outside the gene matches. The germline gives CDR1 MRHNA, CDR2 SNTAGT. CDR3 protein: CASSDRGQGEQFF. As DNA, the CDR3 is TGTGCCAGCAGTGACAGGGGACAGGGTGAGCAGTTCTTC.

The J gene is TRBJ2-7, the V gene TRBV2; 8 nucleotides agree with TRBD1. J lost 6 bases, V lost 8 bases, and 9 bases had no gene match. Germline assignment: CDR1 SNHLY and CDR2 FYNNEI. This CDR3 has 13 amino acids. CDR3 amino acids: CASGGRGRAEQYF. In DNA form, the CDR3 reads TGTGCCAGCGGGGGCAGGGGGCGTGCCGAGCAGTACTTC.

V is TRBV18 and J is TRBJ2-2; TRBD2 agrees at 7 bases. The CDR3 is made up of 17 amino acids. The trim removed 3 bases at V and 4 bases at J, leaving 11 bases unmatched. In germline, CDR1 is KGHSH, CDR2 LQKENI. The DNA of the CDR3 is TGTGCCAGCTCACCGGATTCGAGGACTAGACGCACCGGGGAGCTGTTTTTT. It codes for CASSPDSRTRRTGELFF.

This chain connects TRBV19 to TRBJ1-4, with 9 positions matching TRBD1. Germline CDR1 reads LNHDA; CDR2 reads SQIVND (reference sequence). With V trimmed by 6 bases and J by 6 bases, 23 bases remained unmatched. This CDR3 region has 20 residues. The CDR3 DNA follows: TGTGCCAGTAGGCCTGGGGTACTTGGGACAGGGATTCCGGAGGATGAAAAACTGTTTTTT. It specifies CASRPGVLGTGIPEDEKLFF.

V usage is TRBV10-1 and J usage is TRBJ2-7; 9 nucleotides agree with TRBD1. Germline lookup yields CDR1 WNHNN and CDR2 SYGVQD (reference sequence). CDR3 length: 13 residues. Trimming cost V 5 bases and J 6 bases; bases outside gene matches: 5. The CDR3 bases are TGCGCCAGCAGTACCGGGACAGGGTCCGAGCAGTACTTC. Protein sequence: CASSTGTGSEQYF.

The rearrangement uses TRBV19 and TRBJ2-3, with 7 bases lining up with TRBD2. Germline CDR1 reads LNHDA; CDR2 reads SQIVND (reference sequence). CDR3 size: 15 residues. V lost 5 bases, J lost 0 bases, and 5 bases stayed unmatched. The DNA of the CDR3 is TGTGCCAGTAGTTACGGGAGGACTAGCACAGATACGCAGTATTTT. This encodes CASSYGRTSTDTQYF.

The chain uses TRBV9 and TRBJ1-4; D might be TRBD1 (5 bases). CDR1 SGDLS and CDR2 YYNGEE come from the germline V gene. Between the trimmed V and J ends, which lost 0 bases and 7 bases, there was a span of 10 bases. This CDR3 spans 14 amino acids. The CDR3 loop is CASSVAGLGEKLFF. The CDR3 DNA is TGTGCCAGCAGCGTAGCAGGGTTGGGTGAAAAACTGTTTTTT. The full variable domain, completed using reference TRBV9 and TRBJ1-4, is DSGVTQTPKHLITATGQRVTLRCSPRSGDLSVYWYQQSLDQGLQFLIQYYNGEERAKGNILERFSAQQFPDLHSELNLSSLELGDSALYFCASSVAGLGEKLFFGSGTQLSVL.

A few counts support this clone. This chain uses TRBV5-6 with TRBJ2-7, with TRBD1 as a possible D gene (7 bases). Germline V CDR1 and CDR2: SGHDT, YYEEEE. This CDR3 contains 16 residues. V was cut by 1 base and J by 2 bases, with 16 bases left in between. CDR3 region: CASSLWGGTAAYEQYF. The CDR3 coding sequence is TGTGCCAGCAGCTTGTGGGGCGGGACAGCAGCCTACGAGCAGTACTTC.

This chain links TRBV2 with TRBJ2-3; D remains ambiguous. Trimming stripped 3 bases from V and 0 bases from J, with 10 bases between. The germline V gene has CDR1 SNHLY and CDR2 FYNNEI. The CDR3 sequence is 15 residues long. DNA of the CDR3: TGTGCCAGCAGTGATCACCAATCTAGCACAGATACGCAGTATTTT. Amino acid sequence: CASSDHQSSTDTQYF.

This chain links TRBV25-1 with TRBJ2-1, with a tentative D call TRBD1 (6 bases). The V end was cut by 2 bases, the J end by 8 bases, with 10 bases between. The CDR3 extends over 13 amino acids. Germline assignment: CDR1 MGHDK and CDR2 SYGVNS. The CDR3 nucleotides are TGTGCCAGCAGTGAAGGCAGGGGCTATGAGCAGTTCTTC. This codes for CASSEGRGYEQFF.

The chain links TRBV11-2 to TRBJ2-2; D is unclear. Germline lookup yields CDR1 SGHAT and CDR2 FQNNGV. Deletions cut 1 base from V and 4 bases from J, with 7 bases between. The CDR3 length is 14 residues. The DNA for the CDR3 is TGTGCCAGCAGCTTAGTAGTTCCCACCGGGGAGCTGTTTTTT. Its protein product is CASSLVVPTGELFF.

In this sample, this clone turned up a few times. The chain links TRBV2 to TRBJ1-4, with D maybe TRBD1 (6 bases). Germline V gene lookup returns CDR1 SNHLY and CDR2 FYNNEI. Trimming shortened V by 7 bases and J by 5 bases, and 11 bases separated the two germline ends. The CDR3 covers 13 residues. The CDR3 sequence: CASMRDNNEKLFF. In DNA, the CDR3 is TGTGCCAGCATGAGGGACAACAATGAAAAACTGTTTTTT.

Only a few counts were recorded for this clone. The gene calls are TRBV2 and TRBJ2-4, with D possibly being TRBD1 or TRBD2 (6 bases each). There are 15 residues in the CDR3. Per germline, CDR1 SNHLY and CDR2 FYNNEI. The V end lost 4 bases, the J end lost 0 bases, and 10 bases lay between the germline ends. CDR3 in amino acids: CASSGGALAKNIQYF. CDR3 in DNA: TGTGCCAGCAGTGGGGGGGCACTAGCCAAAAACATTCAGTACTTC.

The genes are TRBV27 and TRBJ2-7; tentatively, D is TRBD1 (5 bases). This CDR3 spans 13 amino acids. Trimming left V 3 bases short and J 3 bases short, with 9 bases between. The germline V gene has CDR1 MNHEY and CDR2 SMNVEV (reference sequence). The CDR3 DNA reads TGTGCCAGCAGTTTTGGGGCCTTCTACGAGCAGTACTTC. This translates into CASSFGAFYEQYF.

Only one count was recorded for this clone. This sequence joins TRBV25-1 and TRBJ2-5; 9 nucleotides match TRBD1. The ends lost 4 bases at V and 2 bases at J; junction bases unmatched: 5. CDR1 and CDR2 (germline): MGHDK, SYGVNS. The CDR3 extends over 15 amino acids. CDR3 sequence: CASSGKTGGQETQYF. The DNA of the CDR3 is TGTGCCAGCAGTGGCAAGACAGGGGGGCAAGAGACCCAGTACTTC.

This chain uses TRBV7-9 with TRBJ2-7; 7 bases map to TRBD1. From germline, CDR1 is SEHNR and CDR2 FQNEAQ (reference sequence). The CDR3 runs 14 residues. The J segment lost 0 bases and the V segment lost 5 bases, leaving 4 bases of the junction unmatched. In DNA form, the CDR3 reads TGTGCCAGCAGCCCGACAGGGCCCTCCTACGAGCAGTACTTC. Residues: CASSPTGPSYEQYF.

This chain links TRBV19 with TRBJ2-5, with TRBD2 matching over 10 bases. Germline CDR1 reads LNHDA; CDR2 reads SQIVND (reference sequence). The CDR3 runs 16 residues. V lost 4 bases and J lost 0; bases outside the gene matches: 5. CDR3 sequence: CASSKLAGSYQETQYF. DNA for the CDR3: TGTGCCAGTAGTAAACTAGCGGGATCGTACCAAGAGACCCAGTACTTC.

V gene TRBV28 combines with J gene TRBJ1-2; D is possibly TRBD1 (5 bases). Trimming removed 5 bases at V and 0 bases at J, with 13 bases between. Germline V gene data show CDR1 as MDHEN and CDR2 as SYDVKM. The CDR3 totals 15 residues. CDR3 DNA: TGTGCCAGCAGTGACAGCGGTTATGCTAACTATGGCTACACCTTC. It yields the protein CASSDSGYANYGYTF.